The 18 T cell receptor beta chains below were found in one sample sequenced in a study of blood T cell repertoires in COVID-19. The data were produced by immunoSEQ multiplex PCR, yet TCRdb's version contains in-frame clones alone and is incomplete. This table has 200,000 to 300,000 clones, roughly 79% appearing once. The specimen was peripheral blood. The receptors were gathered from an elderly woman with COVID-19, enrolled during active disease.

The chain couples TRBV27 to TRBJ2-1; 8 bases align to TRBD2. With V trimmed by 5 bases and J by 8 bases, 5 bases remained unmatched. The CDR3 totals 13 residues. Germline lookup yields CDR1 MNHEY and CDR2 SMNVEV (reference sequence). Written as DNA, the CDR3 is TGTGCCAGCAGTCCGACTAGCGTACATGAGCAGTTCTTC. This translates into CASSPTSVHEQFF.

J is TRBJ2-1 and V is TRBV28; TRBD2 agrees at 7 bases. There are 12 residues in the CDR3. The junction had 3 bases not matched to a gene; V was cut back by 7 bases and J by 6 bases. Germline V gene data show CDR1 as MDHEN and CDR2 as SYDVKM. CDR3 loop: CASKGGSNEQFF. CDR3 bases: TGTGCCAGCAAGGGCGGGAGCAATGAGCAGTTCTTC. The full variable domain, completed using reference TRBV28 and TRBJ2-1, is DVKVTQSSRYLVKRTGEKVFLECVQDMDHENMFWYRQDPGLGLRLIYFSYDVKMKEKGDIPEGYSVSREKKERFSLILESASTNQTSMYLCASKGGSNEQFFGPGTRLTVL.

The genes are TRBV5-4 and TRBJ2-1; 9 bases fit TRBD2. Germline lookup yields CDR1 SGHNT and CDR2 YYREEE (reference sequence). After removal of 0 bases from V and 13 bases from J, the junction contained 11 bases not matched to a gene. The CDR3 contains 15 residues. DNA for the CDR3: TGTGCCAGCAGCTTGGCCCGGGGACTAGCCGAGGCACAGTTCTTC. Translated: CASSLARGLAEAQFF.

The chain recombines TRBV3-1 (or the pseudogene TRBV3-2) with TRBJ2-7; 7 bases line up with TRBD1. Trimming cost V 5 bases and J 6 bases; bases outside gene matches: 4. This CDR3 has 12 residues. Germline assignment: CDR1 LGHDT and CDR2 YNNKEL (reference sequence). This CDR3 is CASSSDRREQYF. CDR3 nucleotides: TGTGCCAGCAGCTCGGACAGGCGCGAGCAGTACTTC.

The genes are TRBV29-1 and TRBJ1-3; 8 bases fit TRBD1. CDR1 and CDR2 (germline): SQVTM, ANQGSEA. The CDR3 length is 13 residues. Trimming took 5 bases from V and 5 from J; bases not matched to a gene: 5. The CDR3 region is CSVSDRGRNTIYF. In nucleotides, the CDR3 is TGCAGCGTTTCCGACAGGGGCAGAAACACCATATATTTT.

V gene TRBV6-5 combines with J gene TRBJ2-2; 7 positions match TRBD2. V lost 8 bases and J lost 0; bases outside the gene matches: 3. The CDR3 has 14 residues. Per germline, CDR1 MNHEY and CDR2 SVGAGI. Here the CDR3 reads CASWGRANTGELFF. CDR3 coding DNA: TGTGCCAGCTGGGGGAGGGCGAACACCGGGGAGCTGTTTTTT.

The CDR3 loop is CASSQDRGGIQYF. As DNA, the CDR3 is TGTGCCAGCAGCCAGGACAGGGGAGGCATTCAGTACTTC. The chain employs TRBV16 and TRBJ2-4, with 9 bases that match TRBD1. Trimming at V came to 3 bases and at J to 9 bases, leaving 3 bases not matched to a gene. The CDR3 sequence is 13 residues long. Germline CDR1 KGHSY, CDR2 FQNENV.

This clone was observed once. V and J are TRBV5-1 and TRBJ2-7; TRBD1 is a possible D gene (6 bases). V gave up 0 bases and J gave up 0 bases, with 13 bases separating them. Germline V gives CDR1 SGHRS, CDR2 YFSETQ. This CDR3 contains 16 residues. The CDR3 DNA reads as TGCGCCAGCAGCTTGGTGGGGGCAGGACTCTCCTACGAGCAGTACTTC. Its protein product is CASSLVGAGLSYEQYF.

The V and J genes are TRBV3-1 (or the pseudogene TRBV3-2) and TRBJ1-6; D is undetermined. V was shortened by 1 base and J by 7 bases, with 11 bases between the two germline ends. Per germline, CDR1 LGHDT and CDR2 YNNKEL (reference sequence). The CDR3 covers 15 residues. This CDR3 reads CASSQGKSGNSPLHF. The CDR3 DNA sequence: TGTGCCAGCAGCCAAGGGAAGTCAGGCAATTCACCCCTCCACTTT.

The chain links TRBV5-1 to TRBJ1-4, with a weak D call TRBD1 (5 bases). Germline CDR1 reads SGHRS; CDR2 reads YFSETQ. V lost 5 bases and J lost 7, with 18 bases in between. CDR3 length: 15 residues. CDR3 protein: CASSPYNRNLEKLFF. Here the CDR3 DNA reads TGCGCCAGCAGTCCCTATAACAGGAATCTTGAAAAACTGTTTTTT.

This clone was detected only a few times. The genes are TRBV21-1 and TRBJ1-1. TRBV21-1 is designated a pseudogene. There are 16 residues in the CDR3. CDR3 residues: CASSKLRRGLNTEAFF. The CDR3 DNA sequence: TGTGCCAGCAGCAAATTGCGGAGGGGCCTGAACACTGAAGCTTTCTTT.

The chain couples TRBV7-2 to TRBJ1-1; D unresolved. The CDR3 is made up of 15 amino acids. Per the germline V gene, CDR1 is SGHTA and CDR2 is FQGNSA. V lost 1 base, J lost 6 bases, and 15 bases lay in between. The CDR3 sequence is CASSLVLGSRSEAFF. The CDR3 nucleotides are TGTGCCAGCAGCTTAGTCCTTGGGTCGAGGTCTGAAGCTTTCTTT.

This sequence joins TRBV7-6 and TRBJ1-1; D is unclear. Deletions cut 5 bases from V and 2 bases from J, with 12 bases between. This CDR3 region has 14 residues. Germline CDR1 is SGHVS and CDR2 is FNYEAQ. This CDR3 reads CASSLSTVNTEAFF. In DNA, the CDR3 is TGTGCCAGCAGCCTATCTACAGTTAACACTGAAGCTTTCTTT. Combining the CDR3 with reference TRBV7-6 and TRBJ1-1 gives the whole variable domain GAGVSQSPRYKVTKRGQDVALRCDPISGHVSLYWYRQALGQGPEFLTYFNYEAQQDKSGLPNDRFSAERPEGSISTLTIQRTEQRDSAMYRCASSLSTVNTEAFFGQGTRLTVV.

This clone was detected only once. CDR3 sequence reads: CASSGLALGETQYF. CDR3 nucleotide sequence: TGTGCCAGTAGTGGCCTAGCGCTAGGGGAGACCCAGTACTTC. This chain connects TRBV19 to TRBJ2-5, with D possibly matching TRBD2 (6 bases). The V and J ends lost 5 bases and 5 bases respectively, with 15 bases between them. From germline, CDR1 is LNHDA and CDR2 SQIVND (reference sequence). This CDR3 contains 14 residues.

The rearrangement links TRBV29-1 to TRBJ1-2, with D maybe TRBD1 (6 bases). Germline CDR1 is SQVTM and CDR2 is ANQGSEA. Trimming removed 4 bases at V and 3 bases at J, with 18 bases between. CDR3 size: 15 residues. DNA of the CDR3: TGCAGCGTTGGCCCCGAAGCGGGGGCGGACTATGGCTACACCTTC. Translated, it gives CSVGPEAGADYGYTF.

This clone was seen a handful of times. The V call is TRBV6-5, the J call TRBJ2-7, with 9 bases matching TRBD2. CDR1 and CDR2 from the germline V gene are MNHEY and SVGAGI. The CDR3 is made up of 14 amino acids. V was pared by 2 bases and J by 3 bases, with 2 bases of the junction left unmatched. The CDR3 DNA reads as TGTGCCAGCAGTTACAGCGGGAGGCTCTACGAGCAGTACTTC. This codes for CASSYSGRLYEQYF.

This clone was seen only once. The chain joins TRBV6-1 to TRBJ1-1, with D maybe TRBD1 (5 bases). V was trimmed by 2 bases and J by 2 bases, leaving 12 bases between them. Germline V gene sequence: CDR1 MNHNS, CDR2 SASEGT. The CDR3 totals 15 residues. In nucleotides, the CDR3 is TGTGCCAGCAGTGAAAGAGTGGGGGGAAACACTGAAGCTTTCTTT. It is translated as CASSERVGGNTEAFF.

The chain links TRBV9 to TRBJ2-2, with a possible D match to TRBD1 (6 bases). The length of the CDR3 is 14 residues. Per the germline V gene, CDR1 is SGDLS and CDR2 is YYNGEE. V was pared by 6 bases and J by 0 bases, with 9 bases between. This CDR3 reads CASTGATNTGELFF. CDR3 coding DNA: TGTGCCAGCACAGGGGCGACGAACACCGGGGAGCTGTTTTTT.